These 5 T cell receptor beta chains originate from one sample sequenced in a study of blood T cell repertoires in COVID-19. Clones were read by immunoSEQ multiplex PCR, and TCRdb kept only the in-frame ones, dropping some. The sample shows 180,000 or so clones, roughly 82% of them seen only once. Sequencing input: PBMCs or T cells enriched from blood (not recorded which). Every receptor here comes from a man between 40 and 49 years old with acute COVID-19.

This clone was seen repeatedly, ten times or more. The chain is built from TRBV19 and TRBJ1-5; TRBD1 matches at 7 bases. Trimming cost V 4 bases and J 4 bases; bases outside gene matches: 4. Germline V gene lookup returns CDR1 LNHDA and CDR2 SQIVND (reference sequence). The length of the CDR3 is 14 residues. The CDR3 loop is CASSKGTENQPQHF. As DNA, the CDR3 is TGTGCCAGTAGTAAGGGGACAGAGAATCAGCCCCAGCATTTT.

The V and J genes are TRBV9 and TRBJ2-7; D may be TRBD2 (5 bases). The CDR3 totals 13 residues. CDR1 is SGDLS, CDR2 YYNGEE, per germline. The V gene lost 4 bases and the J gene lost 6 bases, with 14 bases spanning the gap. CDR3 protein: CASSTRLATEQYF. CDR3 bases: TGTGCCAGCAGCACGAGGCTAGCTACCGAGCAGTACTTC. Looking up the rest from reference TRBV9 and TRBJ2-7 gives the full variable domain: DSGVTQTPKHLITATGQRVTLRCSPRSGDLSVYWYQQSLDQGLQFLIQYYNGEERAKGNILERFSAQQFPDLHSELNLSSLELGDSALYFCASSTRLATEQYFGPGTRLTVT.

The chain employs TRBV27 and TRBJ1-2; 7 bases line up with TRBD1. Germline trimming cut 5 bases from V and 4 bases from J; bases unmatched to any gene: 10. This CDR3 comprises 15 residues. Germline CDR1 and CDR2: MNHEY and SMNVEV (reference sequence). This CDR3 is CASSLKPDRAYGYTF. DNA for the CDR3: TGTGCCAGCAGTCTGAAACCCGACAGGGCCTATGGCTACACCTTC.

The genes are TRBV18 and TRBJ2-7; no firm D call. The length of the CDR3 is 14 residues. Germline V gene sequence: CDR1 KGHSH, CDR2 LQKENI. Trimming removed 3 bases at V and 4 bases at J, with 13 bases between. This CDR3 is CASSPPRGSYEQYF. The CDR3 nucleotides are TGTGCCAGCTCACCCCCCCGCGGATCATACGAGCAGTACTTC.

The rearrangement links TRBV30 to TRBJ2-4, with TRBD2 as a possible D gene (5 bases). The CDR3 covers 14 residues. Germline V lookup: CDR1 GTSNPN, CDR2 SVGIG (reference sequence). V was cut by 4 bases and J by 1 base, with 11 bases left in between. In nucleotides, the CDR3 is TGTGCCTGGAATACGGGAAAGGCCAAAAACATTCAGTACTTC. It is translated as CAWNTGKAKNIQYF.